A single T cell receptor beta chain is shown here with its context. Its antigen is unidentified. This CDR3 region has 16 residues. The germline V gene encodes CDR1 MDHEN and CDR2 SYDVKM. V lost 6 bases and J 4 bases, leaving 19 bases between the germline ends. This sample is drawn from a study of somatic mutations in cytotoxic T cells in rheumatoid arthritis. On the study more broadly: Patient blood, approximately 30 ml in EDTA, was obtained immediately after diagnosis and prior to the start of any treatment. The authors flow-sorted some V beta antibody-stained T-cell populations at nearly 100% purity, including V beta1+ cells that they sequenced for TCRB. Study findings and constraints: Compared with age-matched healthy controls, rheumatoid arthritis patients did not differ significantly in CD8+ T-cell clonality. No age-related increase in CD8+ clonality was seen in healthy controls, but one was seen in rheumatoid arthritis patients.

Generated by immunoSEQ multiplex PCR, the TCRdb table keeps only in-frame clones and is missing some. The repertoire holds some 11,000 clones, with 55% to 75% as singletons. The chain carries TRBV28 and TRBJ1-5; a weak D match, TRBD1 (6 bases). The TCR comes from an adult with rheumatoid arthritis. Sequencing was carried out using CD8+ T cells sorted from blood. The CDR3 DNA is TGTGCCAGCAGGCCCAGGGGAGGGTCAGGTAATCAGCCCCAGCATTTT. Translating gives CASRPRGGSGNQPQHF.